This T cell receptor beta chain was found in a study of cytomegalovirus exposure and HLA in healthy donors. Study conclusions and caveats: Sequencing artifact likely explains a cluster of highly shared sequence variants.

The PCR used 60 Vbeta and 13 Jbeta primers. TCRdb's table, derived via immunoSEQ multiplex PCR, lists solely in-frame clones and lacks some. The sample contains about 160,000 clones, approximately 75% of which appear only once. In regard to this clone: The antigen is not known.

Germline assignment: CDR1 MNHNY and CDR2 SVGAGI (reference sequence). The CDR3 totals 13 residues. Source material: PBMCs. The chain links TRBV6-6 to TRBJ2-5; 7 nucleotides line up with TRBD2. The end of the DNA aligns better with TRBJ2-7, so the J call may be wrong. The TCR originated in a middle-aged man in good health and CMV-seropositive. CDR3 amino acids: CASIGAGRYEQYF. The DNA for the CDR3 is TGTGCCAGCATAGGAGCGGGACGCTACGAGCAGTACTTC.